One and the same sample provided the 32 T cell receptor beta chains below, sequenced in a study of preoperative IRX-2 immunotherapy in early breast cancer (dated by TCRdb to between 2018 and 2021). Library preparation employed the immunoSEQ multiplex PCR assay. The immuneACCESS repertoire file appears here via TCRdb, limited to in-frame rearrangements. These files lack a portion of the clones; in checked studies, under half of the deficit traces to unresolved V genes, and the cause of the others is not known. The sample profile shows around 95,000 clones; approximately 90% of them were found once. The ten most abundant clones make up roughly 2% of the sample. This sample's treatment or condition label indicates: preoperative locoregional IRX-2 cytokine immunotherapy. The sequencing here drew on tumor tissue, taken after IRX-2 immunotherapy. The source of these receptors is a human donor with breast cancer.

The chain couples TRBV6-8 to TRBJ1-4, with D hard to call. CDR1 is MNHGY and CDR2 is SAAAGT in the germline V gene. The CDR3 contains 15 residues. V lost 4 bases, J lost 7 bases, and 16 bases lay in between. CDR3 in amino acids: CASSSTPQEFEKLFF. For the CDR3, the DNA is TGTGCCAGCAGTTCTACGCCGCAGGAGTTTGAAAAACTGTTTTTT.

This rearrangement joins TRBV19 to TRBJ2-3; TRBD1 might be the D (5 bases). Per germline, CDR1 LNHDA and CDR2 SQIVND (reference sequence). This CDR3 has 16 amino acids. V lost 8 bases to trimming and J lost 0 bases, with 18 bases between them. CDR3 DNA: TGTGCCAGTTTATTTCGACAGTCATCTAGCACAGATACGCAGTATTTT. Translated: CASLFRQSSSTDTQYF.

This clone is a singleton in its sample. The rearrangement links TRBV5-1 to TRBJ1-4; D might be TRBD1 (6 bases). Germline V gives CDR1 SGHRS, CDR2 YFSETQ. The V end was cut by 0 bases, the J end by 6 bases, with 9 bases between. The CDR3 covers 14 residues. The CDR3 region has the DNA TGCGCCAGCAGCTTGGGTCGACAGGATGAAAAACTGTTTTTT. It specifies CASSLGRQDEKLFF.

DNA of the CDR3: TGTGCCAGCAGTTCGGGGGGCCTTAGCACAGATACGCAGTATTTT. Its translation is CASSSGGLSTDTQYF. This rearrangement joins TRBV6-4 to TRBJ2-3, with D maybe TRBD2 (7 bases). The CDR3 has 15 residues. Germline lookup yields CDR1 MRHNA and CDR2 SNTAGT. Trimming stripped 5 bases from V and 0 bases from J, with 12 bases between.

This clone was observed a single time. The chain carries TRBV9 and TRBJ2-1, with TRBD2 matching 8 bases. The CDR3 loop spans 18 amino acids. Trimming took 0 bases from V and 1 from J; bases not matched to a gene: 9. From germline, CDR1 is SGDLS and CDR2 YYNGEE. In nucleotides, the CDR3 is TGTGCCAGCAGCGTAGCGGGAGGAGCGGGAGAGTCCTACAATGAGCAGTTCTTC. Its translation is CASSVAGGAGESYNEQFF.

V is TRBV28 and J is TRBJ2-3, with 9 bases matching TRBD2. Germline lookup yields CDR1 MDHEN and CDR2 SYDVKM. CDR3 length: 15 amino acids. V shed 5 bases and J 1 base; nucleotides not matched to a gene: 4. CDR3 protein: CASSPGGGGTDTQYF. The CDR3 bases are TGTGCCAGCAGTCCCGGCGGGGGGGGCACAGATACGCAGTATTTT.

The V call is TRBV11-3, the J call TRBJ2-5, with 8 bases identical to TRBD1. The CDR3 is 15 amino acids. Trimming removed 4 bases from V and 5 bases from J; junction bases left unmatched: 9. Germline V lookup: CDR1 SGHNT, CDR2 YENEEA. CDR3 sequence: CASSSRTGQRETQYF. In DNA, the CDR3 is TGTGCCAGCAGCTCCAGGACAGGGCAGAGGGAGACCCAGTACTTC.

The rearrangement uses TRBV19 and TRBJ1-2; D is perhaps TRBD1 (5 bases). V was trimmed by 7 bases and J by 4 bases, leaving 13 bases between them. CDR3 length: 13 amino acids. Germline CDR1 LNHDA, CDR2 SQIVND (reference sequence). The chain's CDR3 is CASKIGTGYGYTF. CDR3 nucleotide sequence: TGTGCCAGTAAGATAGGAACAGGCTATGGCTACACCTTC. Full variable domain (remainder filled in from reference TRBV19 and TRBJ1-2): DGGITQSPKYLFRKEGQNVTLSCEQNLNHDAMYWYRQDPGQGLRLIYYSQIVNDFQKGDIAEGYSVSREKKESFPLTVTSAQKNPTAFYLCASKIGTGYGYTFGSGTRLTVV.

Only a few counts were recorded for this clone. The chain uses TRBV7-7 and TRBJ1-4; D may be TRBD1 (5 bases). Germline V gene lookup returns CDR1 SSHAT and CDR2 FNYEAQ (reference sequence). Trimming left V 5 bases short and J 8 bases short, with 24 bases between. This CDR3 has 17 amino acids. CDR3: CASSLGTSKSAGEKLFF. In DNA form, the CDR3 reads TGTGCCAGCAGCCTAGGGACTTCTAAGAGTGCGGGCGAAAAACTGTTTTTT.

V gene TRBV19 combines with J gene TRBJ1-2; D is undetermined. Germline V gene data show CDR1 as LNHDA and CDR2 as SQIVND (reference sequence). This CDR3 region has 11 residues. V gave up 5 bases and J gave up 8 bases, with 9 bases separating them. The CDR3 region is CASSSNEGYTF. In nucleotides, the CDR3 is TGTGCCAGTAGTTCCAACGAAGGCTACACCTTC.

The chain carries TRBV12-5 and TRBJ1-2; D is perhaps TRBD1 (6 bases). The CDR3 length is 17 residues. Trimming pared 0 bases from V and 0 bases from J, leaving 14 bases between. From germline, CDR1 is LGHNT and CDR2 FRNRAP. The CDR3 nucleotides are TGTGCTAGTGGTTTGGTACAGGGTCCGAGCACTAACTATGGCTACACCTTC. Protein sequence: CASGLVQGPSTNYGYTF. The entire variable domain, with the rest obtained from reference TRBV12-5 and TRBJ1-2, is as follows: DARVTQTPRHKVTEMGQEVTMRCQPILGHNTVFWYRQTMMQGLELLAYFRNRAPLDDSGMPKDRFSAEMPDATLATLKIQPSEPRDSAVYFCASGLVQGPSTNYGYTFGSGTRLTVV.

The chain recombines TRBV29-1 with TRBJ2-5, with D unresolved. V lost 4 bases, J lost 5 bases, and 11 bases lay in between. Germline CDR1 is SQVTM and CDR2 is ANQGSEA. CDR3 length: 12 amino acids. The CDR3 DNA is TGCAGCGTTGTCCCCGACGGGGAGACCCAGTACTTC. As protein: CSVVPDGETQYF.

V usage is TRBV28 and J usage is TRBJ1-1; D remains unclear. The V end lost 8 bases, the J end lost 9 bases, and 19 bases lay between the germline ends. The length of the CDR3 is 13 residues. From germline, CDR1 is MDHEN and CDR2 SYDVKM. This CDR3 is CASVTPSQLKAFF. The CDR3 DNA follows: TGTGCCAGCGTTACCCCGTCCCAATTGAAAGCTTTCTTT.

V and J are TRBV28 and TRBJ1-5; 11 nucleotides align to TRBD1. The V gene's germline CDR1 is MDHEN and CDR2 SYDVKM. The CDR3 consists of 16 residues. J gave up 4 bases and V 7 bases, and 9 bases lay outside the gene matches. CDR3 residues: CASIHPGTGGNQPQHF. The CDR3 coding sequence is TGTGCCAGCATCCATCCCGGGACAGGGGGAAATCAGCCCCAGCATTTT.

Details on this clone: Distinct nucleotide sequences in the sample also encode this CDR3. V usage is TRBV5-1 and J usage is TRBJ1-5; the D is unclear. CDR1 SGHRS and CDR2 YFSETQ come from the germline V gene. CDR3 length equals 15 residues. V was trimmed by 0 bases and J by 1 base, leaving 8 bases between them. CDR3 region: CASSLGDNSNQPQHF. Written as DNA, the CDR3 is TGCGCCAGCAGCTTGGGGGATAACAGCAATCAGCCCCAGCATTTT.

This clone was observed a single time. This chain joins TRBV19 and TRBJ1-1; perhaps TRBD1 as D (6 bases). V dropped 5 bases and J dropped 4 bases, with 14 bases sitting between them. The CDR3 spans 14 residues. Germline CDR1 and CDR2: LNHDA and SQIVND (reference sequence). DNA of the CDR3: TGTGCCAGTAGTTGGGGGGGCGCAGGCACTGAAGCTTTCTTT. Its protein is CASSWGGAGTEAFF.

This clone appeared once. The V and J genes are TRBV19 and TRBJ1-4; a weak D match, TRBD1 (5 bases). Trimming pared 3 bases from V and 9 bases from J, leaving 11 bases between. Germline values: CDR1 LNHDA, CDR2 SQIVND (reference sequence). The CDR3 has 13 amino acids. CDR3 DNA sequence: TGTGCCAGTAGTATTCAGGGAGGACAAAAACTGTTTTTT. Amino acid sequence: CASSIQGGQKLFF. Supplemented by reference TRBV19 and TRBJ1-4, the full variable domain reads DGGITQSPKYLFRKEGQNVTLSCEQNLNHDAMYWYRQDPGQGLRLIYYSQIVNDFQKGDIAEGYSVSREKKESFPLTVTSAQKNPTAFYLCASSIQGGQKLFFGSGTQLSVL.

J is TRBJ2-7 and V is TRBV7-6; maybe TRBD2 (6 bases). This CDR3 contains 17 residues. Germline V CDR1 and CDR2: SGHVS, FNYEAQ. V was pared by 1 base and J by 0 bases, with 16 bases between. CDR3 nucleotide sequence: TGTGCCAGCAGCTTAGAGGGTGCGGGGAGTACCTCCTACGAGCAGTACTTC. Amino acids: CASSLEGAGSTSYEQYF. The full variable domain, completed using reference TRBV7-6 and TRBJ2-7, is GAGVSQSPRYKVTKRGQDVALRCDPISGHVSLYWYRQALGQGPEFLTYFNYEAQQDKSGLPNDRFSAERPEGSISTLTIQRTEQRDSAMYRCASSLEGAGSTSYEQYFGPGTRLTVT.

This sequence joins TRBV28 and TRBJ1-2, with D perhaps TRBD1 (5 bases). The CDR3 covers 13 residues. V lost 10 bases and J 4 bases, leaving 16 bases between the germline ends. Germline V gene lookup returns CDR1 MDHEN and CDR2 SYDVKM. DNA for the CDR3: TGTGCCACCCCTTCCCCAGGGCCCTATGGCTACACCTTC. This codes for CATPSPGPYGYTF.

The chain has TRBV15 and TRBJ2-1; TRBD2 matches at 13 bases. CDR1 and CDR2 from the germline V gene are LNHNV and YYDKDF (reference sequence). The V segment lost 8 bases and the J segment 4 bases; nucleotides outside the gene matches: 11. The CDR3 has 17 amino acids. The CDR3 loop reads CATGGQGTSGDYNEQFF. For the CDR3, the DNA is TGTGCCACCGGGGGACAGGGGACTAGCGGGGATTACAATGAGCAGTTCTTC.

The chain employs TRBV6-7 and TRBJ2-1; 12 bases fit TRBD2. TRBV6-7 has ORF status, its function being uncertain. The ends lost 8 bases at V and 9 bases at J; junction bases unmatched: 11. This CDR3 has 15 residues. CDR3 DNA: TGTGCCAGCGGAGTACGACTAGCGGGAGCCGGTGAGCAGTTCTTC. Translating gives CASGVRLAGAGEQFF.

V and J are TRBV5-1 and TRBJ2-1, with TRBD2 matching over 7 bases. This CDR3 contains 14 residues. With 0 bases clipped from V and 5 bases from J, the junction kept 2 bases outside the gene matches. Germline loops: CDR1 SGHRS, CDR2 YFSETQ. As DNA, the CDR3 is TGCGCCAGCAGCTTGGCCCTAGCGGACAATGAGCAGTTCTTC. It specifies CASSLALADNEQFF.

The gene calls are TRBV5-1 and TRBJ2-5, with TRBD2 matching over 7 bases. Unmatched junction bases numbered 13, after V lost 3 bases and J lost 5 bases. The CDR3 length is 16 residues. The V gene's germline CDR1 is SGHRS and CDR2 YFSETQ. The CDR3 loop reads CASSSNQGGARETQYF. The CDR3 nucleotides are TGCGCCAGCAGCTCCAATCAGGGAGGGGCTCGGGAGACCCAGTACTTC.

The V gene is TRBV25-1, the J gene TRBJ1-2, with 10 bases identical to TRBD1. This CDR3 spans 14 amino acids. Germline V lookup: CDR1 MGHDK, CDR2 SYGVNS. V shed 8 bases, J shed 4 bases, and the junction held 7 bases outside the gene matches. As DNA, the CDR3 is TGTGCCAGCCATGGGACAGGGGCCCTCTATGGCTACACCTTC. Protein sequence: CASHGTGALYGYTF.

The rearrangement uses TRBV28 and TRBJ1-4, with D possibly TRBD1 on 6 matching bases. In germline, CDR1 is MDHEN, CDR2 SYDVKM. This CDR3 has 14 residues. Trimming took 6 bases from V and 5 from J, leaving 13 bases between them. The CDR3 loop is CASSLGTRNEKLFF. The CDR3, as DNA: TGTGCCAGCAGCCTCGGGACAAGAAATGAAAAACTGTTTTTT.

This rearrangement joins TRBV30 to TRBJ1-1, with TRBD1 as a possible D gene (6 bases). Germline assignment: CDR1 GTSNPN and CDR2 SVGIG (reference sequence). The CDR3 runs to 12 residues. Between the trimmed V and J ends, which lost 8 bases and 0 bases, there was a span of 10 bases. This chain's CDR3 is CAKRGMNTEAFF. The CDR3 nucleotides are TGTGCCAAGAGGGGGATGAACACTGAAGCTTTCTTT.

This clone was seen only once. This chain connects TRBV6-8 to TRBJ2-3; D might be TRBD2 (5 bases). V lost 8 bases to trimming and J lost 1 base, with 16 bases between them. The CDR3 runs 15 residues. CDR1 MNHGY and CDR2 SAAAGT come from the germline V gene. This CDR3 reads CASGRELGGTDTQYF. The CDR3 DNA sequence: TGTGCCAGCGGAAGGGAGCTAGGCGGCACAGATACGCAGTATTTT.

Only a few counts were recorded for this clone. The chain combines TRBV6-8 with TRBJ1-5, with D unresolved. Trimming took off 5 bases at V and 9 bases at J, with 11 bases between the two ends. The CDR3 length is 12 residues. Germline CDR1 and CDR2: MNHGY and SAAAGT. CDR3 DNA sequence: TGTGCCAGCAGTCGCCCAGGCTCGCCCCAGCATTTT. Its protein is CASSRPGSPQHF.

The chain joins TRBV6-4 to TRBJ2-5; D perhaps matches TRBD1 (5 bases). V was shortened by 11 bases and J by 3 bases, with 10 bases between the two germline ends. From germline, CDR1 is MRHNA and CDR2 SNTAGT. This CDR3 is 11 amino acids long. In DNA, the CDR3 is TGTGCCGCGGCCAGGGAAGAGACCCAGTACTTC. Protein sequence: CAAAREETQYF.

This clone appeared many times. The DNA of the CDR3 is TGCGCCAGCAGTGAAGGCGGTGGAGATGAAAAACTGTTTTTT. Translated, it gives CASSEGGGDEKLFF. This chain joins TRBV10-1 and TRBJ1-4; D unresolved. Germline V CDR1 and CDR2: WNHNN, SYGVQD (reference sequence). V was shortened by 3 bases and J by 6 bases, with 11 bases between the two germline ends. The CDR3 consists of 14 residues.

The V call is TRBV6-8, the J call TRBJ2-2; TRBD2 might be the D (6 bases). This CDR3 has 15 amino acids. Trimming removed 8 bases at V and 5 bases at J, with 18 bases between. Germline V gene sequence: CDR1 MNHGY, CDR2 SAAAGT. In DNA, the CDR3 is TGTGCCAGCCCTCGTAGGGGCGGGGAGACCGGGGAGCTGTTTTTT. Protein sequence: CASPRRGGETGELFF.

To note about this clone: Distinct nucleotide sequences in the sample also encode this CDR3. The chain employs TRBV18 and TRBJ2-1; 10 nucleotides agree with TRBD2. The CDR3 sequence is 14 residues long. Per germline, CDR1 KGHSH and CDR2 LQKENI. The ends lost 2 bases at V and 5 bases at J; junction bases unmatched: 0. The CDR3 region has the DNA TGTGCCAGCTCACCAGGACTAGCGGACAATGAGCAGTTCTTC. Its protein is CASSPGLADNEQFF.